These 13 T cell receptor beta chains originate from one sample sequenced in a study of T cells in Graves' hyperthyroidism and ophthalmopathy. Amplified regions were TCR beta CDR3 sequences from RNA transcripts. Initially, a first-round RT-PCR of the TCR CDR3 employed the HTBI primer set. MiXCR was run by TCRdb on the multiplex PCR reads, yielding one entry per CDR3 protein. Here the sample spans 550,000 to 800,000 distinct CDR3 sequences, 15% to 20% being singletons. The sequenced material came from blood. These receptors were collected from a man aged 45-65 years with Graves' hyperthyroidism.

This clonotype was seen more than once but under ten times. The genes are TRBV14 and TRBJ1-3; TRBD1 might be the D (6 bases). The CDR3 contains 21 residues. Deletions cut 0 bases from V and 0 bases from J, with 24 bases between. CDR1 is SGHDN and CDR2 is FVKESK in the germline V gene. CDR3 residues: CASSQDYKRKDRGHSGNTIYF. The CDR3 DNA reads as TGTGCCAGCAGCCAAGATTATAAGCGTAAGGACAGAGGTCACTCTGGAAACACCATATATTTT.

Ten or more counts support this clonotype. The chain joins TRBV2 to TRBJ2-5; 10 bases fit TRBD2. V lost 4 bases, J lost 3 bases, and 2 bases stayed unmatched. CDR1 and CDR2 (germline): SNHLY, FYNNEI. This CDR3 comprises 14 residues. For the CDR3, the DNA is TGTGCCAGCAGTGGGACTAGCGGTAAAGAGACCCAGTACTTC. Its protein product is CASSGTSGKETQYF.

Turning to this clonotype: One base away lies a much larger clone, so this may be a sequencing read error. The chain uses TRBV19 and TRBJ2-7; D call uncertain. Germline V gene lookup returns CDR1 LNHDA and CDR2 SQIVND (reference sequence). The CDR3 is 11 residues long. The CDR3 region is CASSIGEELYF. CDR3 in DNA: TGTGCCAGTAGTATAGGGGAAGAGCTGTACTTC.

This chain joins TRBV5-1 and TRBJ2-7; 9 bases line up with TRBD2. The CDR3 spans 16 residues. V trimming: 4 bases; J trimming: 7 bases; junction bases outside the gene matches: 15. Germline-derived CDR1 and CDR2 are SGHRS and YFSETQ. The chain's CDR3 is CASSAGSSGNLGEQYF. For the CDR3, the DNA is TGCGCCAGCAGCGCTGGTTCTAGCGGGAACCTCGGGGAGCAGTACTTC.

This clonotype was picked up a small number of times. The gene calls are TRBV20-1 and TRBJ2-1; D gene ambiguous. Trimming removed 3 bases at V and 9 bases at J, with 12 bases between. The V gene's germline CDR1 is DFQATT and CDR2 SNEGSKA (reference sequence). There are 12 residues in the CDR3. CDR3 sequence (DNA): TGCAGTGCTAGGCCCAACAACGGTGAGCAGTTCTTC. As protein: CSARPNNGEQFF.

This clonotype was picked up one time. This may be a read error: a much more frequent sequence differs by one nucleotide. The rearrangement uses TRBV27 and TRBJ2-3; unclear D gene. Trimming left V 4 bases short and J 0 bases short, with 17 bases between. Germline V gives CDR1 MNHEY, CDR2 SMNVEV (reference sequence). The CDR3 has 17 residues. CDR3 nucleotides: TGTGCCAGCAGTTCCATTCACGGACCTTCTAGCACAGATACGCAGTATTTT. This translates into CASSSIHGPSSTDTQYF.

This clonotype was observed a handful of times. The chain carries TRBV28 and TRBJ2-3, with 10 bases fitting TRBD2. J gave up 6 bases and V 4 bases, and 13 bases lay outside the gene matches. The CDR3 runs to 17 residues. The germline V gene encodes CDR1 MDHEN and CDR2 SYDVKM. CDR3 residues: CASSSRWSGRGGDTQYF. CDR3 bases: TGTGCCAGCAGTTCCCGGTGGAGCGGGAGGGGAGGGGATACGCAGTATTTT.

This clonotype has ten or more counts. This chain connects TRBV11-2 to TRBJ1-1; D might be TRBD1 (6 bases). Germline CDR1 SGHAT, CDR2 FQNNGV. The CDR3 length is 18 residues. The V end was cut by 4 bases, the J end by 0 bases, with 21 bases between. The CDR3 protein is CASSSLRPSGTLNTEAFF. The CDR3, as DNA: TGTGCCAGCAGCTCACTGAGGCCCTCCGGGACACTGAACACTGAAGCTTTCTTT.

The table lists this clonotype with many counts. This chain uses TRBV30 with TRBJ2-7; TRBD1 might be the D (6 bases). V dropped 0 bases and J dropped 4 bases, with 10 bases sitting between them. This CDR3 comprises 13 residues. Germline CDR1 and CDR2: GTSNPN and SVGIG (reference sequence). DNA of the CDR3: TGTGCCTGGAGTGTATACAGGGCTTACGAGCAGTACTTC. This sequence encodes CAWSVYRAYEQYF.

V is TRBV19 and J is TRBJ2-5, with 9 bases that match TRBD2. J lost 7 bases, V lost 3 bases, and 9 bases had no gene match. Germline V gene data show CDR1 as LNHDA and CDR2 as SQIVND (reference sequence). This CDR3 is built from 15 residues. The chain's CDR3 is CASSMIAGEGGTQYF. CDR3 DNA: TGTGCCAGTAGTATGATAGCGGGAGAAGGAGGGACCCAGTACTTC.

This clonotype was observed many times. The chain employs TRBV10-3 and TRBJ2-7; possible D gene TRBD2, 6 bases. CDR3 size: 15 residues. V was pared by 3 bases and J by 2 bases, with 14 bases between. The germline CDR1 and CDR2 sequences are ENHRY and SYGVKD. Here the CDR3 reads CAISDVAAGTYEQYF. For the CDR3, the DNA is TGTGCCATCAGTGATGTGGCAGCGGGCACCTACGAGCAGTACTTC.

V gene TRBV7-9 combines with J gene TRBJ1-4, with D tentatively TRBD1 (5 bases). Trimming took off 8 bases at V and 6 bases at J, with 13 bases between the two ends. The length of the CDR3 is 13 residues. CDR1 and CDR2 from the germline V gene are SEHNR and FQNEAQ (reference sequence). CDR3 coding DNA: TGTGCCAGCCTTAGAGGGGCAGATGAAAAACTGTTTTTT. Translated, it gives CASLRGADEKLFF.

This clonotype has more than one count but fewer than ten. A read error may produce the germline difference seen at one junction end. V and J are TRBV27 and TRBJ2-1; TRBD1 agrees at 8 bases. The CDR3 contains 15 residues. The germline CDR1 and CDR2 sequences are MNHEY and SMNVEV (reference sequence). The DNA for the CDR3 is TGTGCCAGCAGTTTACGGACAGGGTCCTGCAATGAGCAGTTCTTC. This sequence encodes CASSLRTGSCNEQFF.